This T cell receptor beta chain comes out of a study of T cells in localized non-small cell lung cancer. Notes on this clone: The antigen is not known.

The study, taken as a whole, reports: The tumor had only one region sequenced, so heterogeneity remains possible. When the top 100 tumor clones were examined, a median around 61 of them also appeared in the adjacent lung, which was paired and uninvolved. Clonality peaked in uninvolved adjacent lung rather than tumor.

The table came from immunoSEQ multiplex PCR; TCRdb's copy has only in-frame clones and leaves some out. This sample has some 37,000 clones; more than 85% occur once, and the top ten carry 3% to 4.5%. The CDR3 covers 12 residues. Germline assignment: CDR1 SNHLY and CDR2 FYNNEI. Trimming pared 6 bases from V and 4 bases from J, leaving 9 bases between. The rearrangement uses TRBV2 and TRBJ1-2; TRBD1 might be the D (5 bases). The sample was peripheral blood, taken before any cancer treatment. The receptor was isolated from a man aged 18 to 49 with stage I lung adenocarcinoma. The CDR3 DNA sequence: TGTGCCAGCAGACAGGTTCCCTATGGCTACACCTTC. This gives the protein CASRQVPYGYTF.